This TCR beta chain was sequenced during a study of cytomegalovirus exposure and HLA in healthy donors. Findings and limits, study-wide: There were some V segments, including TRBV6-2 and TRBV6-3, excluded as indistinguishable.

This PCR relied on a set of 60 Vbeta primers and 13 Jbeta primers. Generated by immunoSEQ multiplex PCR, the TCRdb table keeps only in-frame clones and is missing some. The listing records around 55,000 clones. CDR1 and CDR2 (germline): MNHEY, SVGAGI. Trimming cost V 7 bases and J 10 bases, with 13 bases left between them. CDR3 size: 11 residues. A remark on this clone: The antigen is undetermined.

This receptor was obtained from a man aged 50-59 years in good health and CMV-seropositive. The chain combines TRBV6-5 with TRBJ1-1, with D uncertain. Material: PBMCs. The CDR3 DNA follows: TGTGCCAGCATCTCAGGTTCGGTAGCTTTCTTT. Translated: CASISGSVAFF.